The 21 T cell receptor beta chains below all came from one sample that was sequenced in a study of T cell responses to AZD1222 COVID-19 vaccine. Assay: immunoSEQ multiplex PCR; the TCRdb copy retains only in-frame clones and omits some. Seen here are approximately 130,000 clones, 93% observed once, and the top ten hold about 3%. The source material was peripheral blood, sampled on day 0 of AZD1222 vaccination. Receptor source: an adult in good health.

The rearrangement joins TRBV7-3 to TRBJ2-1, with TRBD2 matching over 10 bases. The CDR3 consists of 15 residues. The V and J ends lost 5 bases and 4 bases, in that order; junction bases with no gene match: 5. The germline gives CDR1 SGHTA, CDR2 FQGTGA. The CDR3 sequence: CASSLGTSAYNEQFF. In DNA, the CDR3 is TGTGCCAGCAGCCTAGGGACTAGCGCGTACAATGAGCAGTTCTTC.

This clone has only one observation. The J gene is TRBJ1-3, the V gene TRBV3-1 (or the pseudogene TRBV3-2), with 7 nucleotides matching TRBD1. Germline V gives CDR1 LGHDT, CDR2 YNNKEL (reference sequence). The V gene end was trimmed by 4 bases and the J gene end by 4 bases; junction bases not matched to a gene: 7. This CDR3 spans 15 amino acids. The CDR3, as DNA: TGTGCCAGCAGCCTACAGGGGTCCAGCGGAAACACCATATATTTT. Protein product: CASSLQGSSGNTIYF.

The rearrangement joins TRBV14 to TRBJ1-1, with 9 bases lining up with TRBD1. This CDR3 contains 15 residues. Germline V gives CDR1 SGHDN, CDR2 FVKESK. V gave up 5 bases and J gave up 5 bases; unmatched junction bases: 9. Written as DNA, the CDR3 is TGTGCCAGCAGCGCATTGGGGACAGGGATAACTGAAGCTTTCTTT. Protein sequence: CASSALGTGITEAFF.

In this sample, this clone turned up a few times. V and J are TRBV10-3 and TRBJ2-2; 8 nucleotides agree with TRBD2. Germline trimming cut 7 bases from V and 4 bases from J; bases unmatched to any gene: 8. Germline lookup yields CDR1 ENHRY and CDR2 SYGVKD. The CDR3 totals 15 residues. Written as DNA, the CDR3 is TGTGCCATCAACCCTTCGGGGGGGATCACCGGGGAGCTGTTTTTT. It encodes CAINPSGGITGELFF.

This clone was recorded only once. This chain connects TRBV3-1 (or the pseudogene TRBV3-2) to TRBJ1-2, with 7 bases lining up with TRBD1. Germline CDR1 is LGHDT and CDR2 is YNNKEL (reference sequence). This CDR3 is built from 13 residues. V was pared by 3 bases and J by 8 bases, with 6 bases of the junction left unmatched. The CDR3 DNA sequence: TGTGCCAGCAGCCACCGACAGGGTGAGGGCTACACCTTC. It codes for CASSHRQGEGYTF.

V gene TRBV6-2 or TRBV6-3 combines with J gene TRBJ2-3; TRBD1 agrees at 7 bases. This CDR3 region has 16 residues. From germline, CDR1 is MNHEY and CDR2 SVGEGT. V trimming: 2 bases; J trimming: 5 bases; junction bases outside the gene matches: 10. CDR3 amino acids: CASSYRQGLVGDTQYF. Written as DNA, the CDR3 is TGTGCCAGCAGTTACCGACAGGGTCTCGTGGGAGATACGCAGTATTTT.

This clone has a single count. The chain carries TRBV6-6 and TRBJ2-1, with TRBD2 matching over 10 bases. CDR1 and CDR2 from the germline V gene are MNHNY and SVGAGI (reference sequence). CDR3 length: 15 residues. Unmatched junction bases numbered 3, after V lost 5 bases and J lost 2 bases. In DNA, the CDR3 is TGTGCCAGCAGTCCCACTAGCGGGACCTACAATGAGCAGTTCTTC. Translation: CASSPTSGTYNEQFF.

The chain is built from TRBV11-3 and TRBJ2-2; no reliable D call. V was shortened by 5 bases and J by 5 bases, with 18 bases between the two germline ends. The CDR3 has 16 residues. The germline V gene encodes CDR1 SGHNT and CDR2 YENEEA. The CDR3 sequence: CASSLLGTPGTGELFF. The CDR3 coding sequence is TGTGCCAGCAGCCTTCTAGGCACTCCTGGAACCGGGGAGCTGTTTTTT.

V is TRBV27 and J is TRBJ1-6, with D perhaps TRBD1 (5 bases). Germline V CDR1 and CDR2: MNHEY, SMNVEV (reference sequence). The CDR3 spans 17 residues. Trimming stripped 1 base from V and 0 bases from J, with 10 bases between. The DNA for the CDR3 is TGTGCCAGCAGTTTATTCGGGGGGAGCTCCTATAATTCACCCCTCCACTTT. Its protein product is CASSLFGGSSYNSPLHF.

The chain employs TRBV18 and TRBJ2-1; perhaps TRBD2 as D (6 bases). V was clipped by 0 bases and J by 5 bases, with 11 bases between them. This CDR3 contains 15 residues. CDR1 and CDR2 (germline): KGHSH, LQKENI. The CDR3 sequence: CASSPPLGGDNEQFF. In DNA form, the CDR3 reads TGTGCCAGCTCACCACCCTTGGGAGGAGACAATGAGCAGTTCTTC. Filled out from reference TRBV18 and TRBJ2-1, the complete variable domain reads NAGVMQNPRHLVRRRGQEARLRCSPMKGHSHVYWYRQLPEEGLKFMVYLQKENIIDESGMPKERFSAEFPKEGPSILRIQQVVRGDSAAYFCASSPPLGGDNEQFFGPGTRLTVL.

The CDR3 reads CASSPSVNSPLHF. For the CDR3, the DNA is TGTGCCAGCTCACCATCGGTAAATTCACCCCTCCACTTT. The chain combines TRBV18 with TRBJ1-6; D uncertain. Germline CDR1 is KGHSH and CDR2 is LQKENI. The CDR3 is 13 residues long. Trimming shortened V by 2 bases and J by 7 bases, and 6 bases separated the two germline ends.

Here the CDR3 DNA reads TGTGCCAGCAGCCAAGTATGGGACACCTACAATGAGCAGTTCTTC. Translating gives CASSQVWDTYNEQFF. J is TRBJ2-1 and V is TRBV4-2, with D tentatively TRBD1 (6 bases). CDR3 length: 15 residues. Germline CDR1 and CDR2: LGHNA and YNFKEQ. V was cut by 1 base and J by 2 bases, with 9 bases left in between.

This chain uses TRBV27 with TRBJ2-1; unclear D gene. The germline V gene has CDR1 MNHEY and CDR2 SMNVEV (reference sequence). The V end lost 8 bases, the J end lost 4 bases, and 18 bases lay between the germline ends. This CDR3 comprises 15 residues. CDR3 in amino acids: CASFPYRRSYNEQFF. DNA of the CDR3: TGTGCCAGCTTTCCTTATCGGCGATCGTACAATGAGCAGTTCTTC.

This clone was counted only a few times. V usage is TRBV7-2 and J usage is TRBJ1-4; no clear D gene. Germline CDR1 SGHTA, CDR2 FQGNSA. V lost 5 bases, J lost 8 bases, and 9 bases lay in between. The length of the CDR3 is 12 residues. The CDR3 DNA reads TGTGCCAGCAGCCCCAGGACGGAAAAACTGTTTTTT. Translated, it gives CASSPRTEKLFF.

The CDR3 loop is CASSPNTGGRDGYTF. CDR3 nucleotides: TGTGCCAGCTCACCGAATACAGGGGGCAGGGATGGCTACACCTTC. The chain employs TRBV18 and TRBJ1-2; 9 bases are shared with TRBD1. The CDR3 is 15 amino acids. The J segment lost 6 bases and the V segment lost 3 bases, leaving 8 bases of the junction unmatched. In germline, CDR1 is KGHSH, CDR2 LQKENI.

The chain combines TRBV18 with TRBJ1-4, with D tentatively TRBD1 (5 bases). The V gene lost 0 bases and the J gene lost 3 bases, with 8 bases spanning the gap. The CDR3 is 15 amino acids. CDR1 is KGHSH and CDR2 is LQKENI in the germline V gene. The CDR3 protein is CASSPPGTANEKLFF. CDR3 sequence (DNA): TGTGCCAGCTCACCACCCGGGACGGCTAATGAAAAACTGTTTTTT.

V and J are TRBV7-9 and TRBJ1-4; TRBD1 agrees at 8 bases. The germline CDR1 and CDR2 sequences are SEHNR and FQNEAQ (reference sequence). V lost 5 bases to trimming and J lost 7 bases; unmatched junction nucleotides: 9. The CDR3 is 15 residues long. CDR3 amino acids: CASSPRTGRTEKLFF. CDR3 bases: TGTGCCAGCAGCCCCCGGACAGGGCGGACTGAAAAACTGTTTTTT. Looking up the rest from reference TRBV7-9 and TRBJ1-4 gives the full variable domain: DTGVSQNPRHKITKRGQNVTFRCDPISEHNRLYWYRQTLGQGPEFLTYFQNEAQLEKSRLLSDRFSAERPKGSFSTLEIQRTEQGDSAMYLCASSPRTGRTEKLFFGSGTQLSVL.

The chain joins TRBV27 to TRBJ2-7, with TRBD1 identical over 10 bases. Germline assignment: CDR1 MNHEY and CDR2 SMNVEV (reference sequence). This CDR3 has 16 amino acids. The ends lost 5 bases at V and 1 base at J; junction bases unmatched: 8. The CDR3 loop reads CASSTRQGAQSYEQYF. CDR3 nucleotides: TGTGCCAGCAGTACCCGACAGGGGGCGCAGTCCTACGAGCAGTACTTC.

This rearrangement joins TRBV2 to TRBJ1-1; D gene ambiguous. Germline values: CDR1 SNHLY, CDR2 FYNNEI. The CDR3 covers 13 residues. V gave up 6 bases and J gave up 1 base, with 9 bases separating them. The CDR3 protein is CASRRAGNTEAFF. The CDR3, as DNA: TGTGCCAGCAGGAGGGCAGGGAACACTGAAGCTTTCTTT.

The chain couples TRBV4-2 to TRBJ1-4; D is perhaps TRBD1 (5 bases). The CDR3 has 14 residues. V lost 1 base, J lost 17 bases, and 20 bases lay in between. Germline values: CDR1 LGHNA, CDR2 YNFKEQ. CDR3 loop: CASSQVQGTQGLFF. Written as DNA, the CDR3 is TGTGCCAGCAGCCAAGTTCAGGGAACCCAGGGCCTATTTTTT.

The chain carries TRBV21-1 and TRBJ1-5. TRBV21-1 is termed a pseudogene. This CDR3 has 15 amino acids. This CDR3 reads CASNLKYFGNQPQHF. The CDR3 DNA sequence: TGTGCCAGCAACCTTAAATATTTCGGCAATCAGCCCCAGCATTTT.